This T cell receptor beta chain appears in the sequencing data of a study of CD8 T cells in Susac syndrome. From blood CD8+ and CD4+ T cells, the TCR beta chain was sequenced. Purification of the CD8+ and CD4+ T cells relied on negative isolation, and TEMRA cells underwent FACS enrichment. The CDR3 sequence is 14 residues long. V was cut by 2 bases and J by 7 bases, with 12 bases left in between. Germline V gives CDR1 SGHAT, CDR2 FQNNGV. cDNA came from around 0.5 to 1 ug RNA primed by random hexamers. Coverage of TCR beta CDR3 amplification by immunoSEQ multiplex PCR extended to 54 Vbeta and 13 Jbeta. TCRdb reprocessed the immunoSEQ multiplex PCR reads with MiXCR, giving one entry per CDR3 protein. Of about 130,000 distinct CDR3 sequences detected, around 94% appear once; the ten largest clones hold 0.07% to 0.09%.

This receptor was identified in a human donor in good health. Sequences were obtained from CD4+ T cells from PBMCs. The chain joins TRBV11-2 to TRBJ1-5; D ambiguous. CDR3 DNA sequence: TGTGCCAGCAGCTTAAACCCCATCGAACAGCCCCAGCATTTT. Protein sequence: CASSLNPIEQPQHF. The full variable domain, completed using reference TRBV11-2 and TRBJ1-5, is EAGVAQSPRYKIIEKRQSVAFWCNPISGHATLYWYQQILGQGPKLLIQFQNNGVVDDSQLPKDRFSAERLKGVDSTLKIQPAKLEDSAVYLCASSLNPIEQPQHFGDGTRLSIL.